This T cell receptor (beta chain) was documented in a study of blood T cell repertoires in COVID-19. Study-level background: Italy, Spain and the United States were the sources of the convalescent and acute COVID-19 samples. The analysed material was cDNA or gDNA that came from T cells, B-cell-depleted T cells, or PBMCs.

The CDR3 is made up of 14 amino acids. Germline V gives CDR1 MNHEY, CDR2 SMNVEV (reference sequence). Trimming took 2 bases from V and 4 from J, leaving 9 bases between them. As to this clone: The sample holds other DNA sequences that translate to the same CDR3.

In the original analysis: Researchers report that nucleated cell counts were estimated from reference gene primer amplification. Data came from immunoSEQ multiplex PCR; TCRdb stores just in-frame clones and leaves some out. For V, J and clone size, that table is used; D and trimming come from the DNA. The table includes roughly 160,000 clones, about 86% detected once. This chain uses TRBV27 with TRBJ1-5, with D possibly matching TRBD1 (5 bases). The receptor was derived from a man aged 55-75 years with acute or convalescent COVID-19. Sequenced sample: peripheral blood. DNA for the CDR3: TGTGCCAGCAGTTTACGGCAGGGTAATCAGCCCCAGCATTTT. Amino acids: CASSLRQGNQPQHF.